This T cell receptor beta chain is drawn from a study of patients and donors after allogeneic stem cell transplantation. From the RT-PCR reads, TCRdb called clonotypes with MiXCR, one entry per CDR3 protein. The sample holds about a million distinct CDR3 sequences; approximately 19% are singletons and the top ten take 5% to 6.5%. This CDR3 comprises 16 residues. V was trimmed by 6 bases and J by 2 bases, leaving 14 bases between them. Source material: blood, either unsorted or a sorted T cell fraction (not recorded which). The sequence was collected from a human donor who was either an allogeneic HSCT recipient or a stem cell or donor lymphocyte infusion donor (not recorded which). It is not recorded whose cells these are; they may come from a transplant donor. The chain recombines TRBV12-3 or TRBV12-4 with TRBJ2-6; D uncertain. CDR3 region: CASSSPRWAGANVLTF. The CDR3 DNA is TGTGCCAGCAGCTCCCCGAGATGGGCTGGGGCCAACGTCCTGACTTTC.